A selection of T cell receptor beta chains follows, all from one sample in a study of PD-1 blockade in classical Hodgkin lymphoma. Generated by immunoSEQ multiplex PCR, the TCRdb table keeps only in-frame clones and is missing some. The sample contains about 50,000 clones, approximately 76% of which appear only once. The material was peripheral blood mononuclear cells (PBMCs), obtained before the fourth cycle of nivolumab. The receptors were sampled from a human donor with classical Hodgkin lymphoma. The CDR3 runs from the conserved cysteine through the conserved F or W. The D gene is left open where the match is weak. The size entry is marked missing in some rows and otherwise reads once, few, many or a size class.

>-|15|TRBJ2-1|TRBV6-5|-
TGTGCCAGCAGCCTACAGGGAGGGTTCTACAATGAGCAGTTCTTC
CASSLQGGFYNEQFF
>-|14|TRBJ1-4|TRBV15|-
TGTGCCACCAGCAGAGTAGGGCGCAATGAAAAACTGTTTTTT
CATSRVGRNEKLFF
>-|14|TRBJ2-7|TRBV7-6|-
TGTGCCAGCAGTCTCCGGGACAAATACTACGAGCAGTACTTC
CASSLRDKYYEQYF
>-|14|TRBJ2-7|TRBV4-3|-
TGCGCCAGCAGCCAAGATTGGGGCAGGTACGAGCAGTACTTC
CASSQDWGRYEQYF
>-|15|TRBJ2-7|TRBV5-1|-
TGCGCCAGCAGCTTGGGGGTTGCCGGACCCTACGAGCAGTACTTC
CASSLGVAGPYEQYF
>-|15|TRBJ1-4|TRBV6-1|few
TGTGCCAGCAGTGTCCCGCAGGGATTTAATGAAAAACTGTTTTTT
CASSVPQGFNEKLFF
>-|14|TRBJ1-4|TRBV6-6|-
TGTGCCAGCAGTTACTCCACAGGGAAGGGCATACTGTTTTTT
CASSYSTGKGILFF
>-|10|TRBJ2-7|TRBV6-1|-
TGTGCCAGCAGTGACCGGGAGCAGTACTTC
CASSDREQYF
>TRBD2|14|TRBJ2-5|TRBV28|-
TGTGCCAGCAGAGGAAGTGGGGAGGGGGAGACCCAGTACTTC
CASRGSGEGETQYF
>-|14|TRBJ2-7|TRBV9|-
TGTGCCAGCAGCGTAGACGGGCAGTCCTACGAGCAGTACTTC
CASSVDGQSYEQYF
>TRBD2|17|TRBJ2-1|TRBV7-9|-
TGTGCCAGCAGCTTGGGGACTAGCGCCTCCAGGTACAATGAGCAGTTCTTC
CASSLGTSASRYNEQFF
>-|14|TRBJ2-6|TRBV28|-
TGTGCCAGCCGCCGGATAGCTGGGGCCAACGTCCTGACTTTC
CASRRIAGANVLTF
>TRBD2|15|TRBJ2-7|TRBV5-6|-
TGTGCCAGCAGCTTGAGGTCGACTAGCGGGAGAAGGCAGTACTTC
CASSLRSTSGRRQYF
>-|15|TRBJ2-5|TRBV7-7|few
TGTGCTAGCAGCTTCGCCAGCGCGGATGGGGGGACCCAGTACTTC
CASSFASADGGTQYF
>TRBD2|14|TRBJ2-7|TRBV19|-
TGTGCCAGTAGTAGCCGGGAGGCCCCCTACGAGCAGTACTTC
CASSSREAPYEQYF
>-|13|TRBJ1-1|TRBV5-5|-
TGTGCCAGCAGCTTGGCCCCTCGAGAGGAAGCTTTCTTT
CASSLAPREEAFF
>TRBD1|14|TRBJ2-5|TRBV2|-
TGTGCCAGCAGTGAGAGGACAGGGAAGGAGACCCAGTACTTC
CASSERTGKETQYF
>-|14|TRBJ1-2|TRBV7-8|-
TGTGCCAGCAGCTTAGAGGTCACGACGGGTGGCTACACCTTC
CASSLEVTTGGYTF
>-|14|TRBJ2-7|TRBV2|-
TGTGCCAGCAACAAGAGGCCAAGTAGCGACGAGCAGTACTTC
CASNKRPSSDEQYF
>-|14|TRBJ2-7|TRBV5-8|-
TGTGCCAGCACCCGGAGGCGGGACTCCTACGAGCAGTACTTC
CASTRRRDSYEQYF
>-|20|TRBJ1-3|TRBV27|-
TGTGCCAGCAGTCCATTGTGGGTGCCAGGGGTAGTCTACTCTGGAAACACCATATATTTT
CASSPLWVPGVVYSGNTIYF
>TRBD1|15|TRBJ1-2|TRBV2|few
TGTGCCAGCAGTGATCCAGGGGGTATGGTTTATGGCTACACCTTC
CASSDPGGMVYGYTF
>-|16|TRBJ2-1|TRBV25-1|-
TGTGCCAGCAGTGACGTTCCGGGCCTCTGGAGGGGTGAGCAGTTCTTC
CASSDVPGLWRGEQFF
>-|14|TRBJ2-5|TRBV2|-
TGTGCCAGCAGAGACGCAGCGGCTGGAGAGACCCAGTACTTC
CASRDAAAGETQYF
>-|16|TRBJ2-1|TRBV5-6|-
TGTGCCAGCAGCTTGGCGGGGGCCCCTACGATTAATGAGCAGTTCTTC
CASSLAGAPTINEQFF
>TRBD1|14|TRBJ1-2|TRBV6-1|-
TGTGCCAGCAGTCTCCAAGGGGGCGCGGATGGCTACACCTTC
CASSLQGGADGYTF
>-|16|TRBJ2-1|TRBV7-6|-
TGTGCCAGCAGCCGTCCTCTAGTTGGACCTTACAATGAGCAGTTCTTC
CASSRPLVGPYNEQFF
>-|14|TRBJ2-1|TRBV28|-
TGTGCCAGCAGTTCGCGGGACCGAGACAATGAGCAGTTCTTC
CASSSRDRDNEQFF
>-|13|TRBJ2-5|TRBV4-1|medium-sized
TGCGCCAGCAGCCCCCGACTCCAAGAGACCCAGTACTTC
CASSPRLQETQYF
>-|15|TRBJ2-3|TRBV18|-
TGTGCCAGCCCCCGGTGGGTCTGGACCACAGATACGCAGTATTTT
CASPRWVWTTDTQYF
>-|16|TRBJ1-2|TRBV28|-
TGTGCCAGCAGTTTACACCAGGGCAGGGGTAACTATGGCTACACCTTC
CASSLHQGRGNYGYTF
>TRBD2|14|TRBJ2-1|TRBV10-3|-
TGTGCCACCGCCGGAACTAGCGGGTACAATGAGCAGTTCTTC
CATAGTSGYNEQFF
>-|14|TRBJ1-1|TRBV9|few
TGTGCCAGCAGCGTAGGGTCTGCTCAGGTTGAAGCTTTCTTT
CASSVGSAQVEAFF
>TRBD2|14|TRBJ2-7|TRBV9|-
TGTGCCAGCAGCGCTGAACCGGGACTAGCGAGGCAGTACTTC
CASSAEPGLARQYF
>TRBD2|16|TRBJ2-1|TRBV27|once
TGTGCCAGCAGTTTATCGTGGCGGGAGGGCTGGAATGAGCAGTTCTTC
CASSLSWREGWNEQFF